This T cell receptor (beta chain) is from a study of blood T cell repertoires in COVID-19. Judged by abundance, this clone is medium-sized (0.01 to 0.1%). V was pared by 5 bases and J by 5 bases, with 9 bases of the junction left unmatched. This CDR3 comprises 14 residues. CDR1 and CDR2 (germline): MDHEN, SYDVKM. This table comes from immunoSEQ multiplex PCR, and its TCRdb copy is limited to in-frame clones, with some not included. This table holds 150,000 or so clones, around nine tenths found once. Sequenced input: peripheral blood. The clonotype originates from a human donor in a cohort sampled during active COVID-19. V usage is TRBV28 and J usage is TRBJ2-7; 7 bases are shared with TRBD1. CDR3 DNA sequence: TGTGCCAGCAGTGACACAGACAGGGTCGACGAGCAGTACTTC. This encodes CASSDTDRVDEQYF.